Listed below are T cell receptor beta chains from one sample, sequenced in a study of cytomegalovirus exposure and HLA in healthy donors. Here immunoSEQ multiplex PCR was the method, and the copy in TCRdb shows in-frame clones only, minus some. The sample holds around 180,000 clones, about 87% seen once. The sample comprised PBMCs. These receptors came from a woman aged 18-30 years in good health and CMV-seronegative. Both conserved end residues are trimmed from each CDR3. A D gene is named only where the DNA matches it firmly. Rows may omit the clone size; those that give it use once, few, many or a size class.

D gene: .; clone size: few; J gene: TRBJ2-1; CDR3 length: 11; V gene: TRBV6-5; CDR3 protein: ASSYNANNEQF
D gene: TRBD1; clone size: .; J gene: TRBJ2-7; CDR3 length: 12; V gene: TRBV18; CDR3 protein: ASSPGTGGYEQY
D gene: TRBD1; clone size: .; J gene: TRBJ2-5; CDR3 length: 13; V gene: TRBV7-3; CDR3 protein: ASSLNGQGQETQY
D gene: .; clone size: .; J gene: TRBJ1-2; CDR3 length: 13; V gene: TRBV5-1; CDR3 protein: ASSLAGRANYGYT
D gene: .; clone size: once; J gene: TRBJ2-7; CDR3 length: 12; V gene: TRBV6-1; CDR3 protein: ASKRDLGAYEQY
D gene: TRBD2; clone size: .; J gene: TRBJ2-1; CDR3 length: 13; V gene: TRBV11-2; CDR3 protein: ASSPPGLAYNEQF
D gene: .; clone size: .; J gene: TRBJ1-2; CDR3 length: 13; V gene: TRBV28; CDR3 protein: ASSPHATGGYGYT
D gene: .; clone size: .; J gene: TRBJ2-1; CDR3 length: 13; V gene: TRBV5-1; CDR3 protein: ASSLGAGPYNEQF
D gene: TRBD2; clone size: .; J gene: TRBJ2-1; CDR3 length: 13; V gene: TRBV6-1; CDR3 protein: ASSVWLAGGGEQF
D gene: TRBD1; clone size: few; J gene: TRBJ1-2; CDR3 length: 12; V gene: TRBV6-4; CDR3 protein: ASSVGQGDYGYT
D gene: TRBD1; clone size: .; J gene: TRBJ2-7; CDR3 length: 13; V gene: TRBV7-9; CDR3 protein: ASSRPGQGLWEQY
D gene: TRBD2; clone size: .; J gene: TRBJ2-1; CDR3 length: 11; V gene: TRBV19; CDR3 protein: ASSTSGGYEQF
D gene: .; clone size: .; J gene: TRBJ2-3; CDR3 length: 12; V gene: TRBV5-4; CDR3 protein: ASSFRGVGDTQY
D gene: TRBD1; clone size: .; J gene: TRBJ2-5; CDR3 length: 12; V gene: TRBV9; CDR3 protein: ASSVGTVQETQY
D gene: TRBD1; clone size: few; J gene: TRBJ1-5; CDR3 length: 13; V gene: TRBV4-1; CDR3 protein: ASSQGTGGNQPQH
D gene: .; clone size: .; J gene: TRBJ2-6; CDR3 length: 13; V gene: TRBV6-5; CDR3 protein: ASSPPRPGANVLT
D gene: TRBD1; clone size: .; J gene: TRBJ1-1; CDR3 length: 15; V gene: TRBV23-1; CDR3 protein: ASSQSCYRGRGTEAF
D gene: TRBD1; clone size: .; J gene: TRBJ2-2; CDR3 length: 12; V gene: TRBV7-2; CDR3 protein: ASSRNRGTGELF
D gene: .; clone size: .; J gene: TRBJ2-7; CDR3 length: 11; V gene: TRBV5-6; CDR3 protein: ASSFRANYEQY
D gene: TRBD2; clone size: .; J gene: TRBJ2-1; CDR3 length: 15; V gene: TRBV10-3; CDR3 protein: AISESTGTRGNNEQF
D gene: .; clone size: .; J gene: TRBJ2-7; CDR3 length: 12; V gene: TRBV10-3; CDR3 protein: AISEQTATYEQY
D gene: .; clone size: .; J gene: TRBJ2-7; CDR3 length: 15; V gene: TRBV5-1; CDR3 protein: ASSLAPPSGPAYEQY
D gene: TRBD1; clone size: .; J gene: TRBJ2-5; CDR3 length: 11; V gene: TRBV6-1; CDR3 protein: ASRTGNQETQY
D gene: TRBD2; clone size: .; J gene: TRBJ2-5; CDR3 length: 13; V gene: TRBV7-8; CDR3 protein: ASSALAGGLETQY
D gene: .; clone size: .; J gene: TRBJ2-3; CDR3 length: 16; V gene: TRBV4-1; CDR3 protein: ASSQEARGRSRTDTQY
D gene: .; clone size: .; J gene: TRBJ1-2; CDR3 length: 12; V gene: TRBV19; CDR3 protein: ASSGPGLRYGYT
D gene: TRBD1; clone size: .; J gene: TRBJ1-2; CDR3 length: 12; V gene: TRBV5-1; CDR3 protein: ASSLRSGTDGYT
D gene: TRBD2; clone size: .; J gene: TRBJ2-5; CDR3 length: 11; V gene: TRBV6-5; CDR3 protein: ASSYYGGETQY